The TCR beta chain described here comes from a study of T cells in Graves' hyperthyroidism and ophthalmopathy. It was RNA transcripts that yielded the amplified TCR beta CDR3 regions. Primed by the HTBI set, a first-round RT-PCR was run on the TCR CDR3. TCRdb itself ran the multiplex PCR reads through MiXCR, one entry per CDR3 protein. This table has roughly 380,000 distinct CDR3 sequences, about 15% appearing once. The trim removed 6 bases at V and 2 bases at J, leaving 1 base unmatched. The CDR3 has 14 amino acids. This clonotype was seen ten or more times. This chain joins TRBV12-3 or TRBV12-4 and TRBJ2-7, with 13 nucleotides matching TRBD2. The receptor's source is a woman aged 55-70 years with Graves' hyperthyroidism. Sample: blood. CDR3: CASRTSGGAYEQYF. DNA for the CDR3: TGTGCCAGCAGAACTAGCGGGGGGGCCTACGAGCAGTACTTC.